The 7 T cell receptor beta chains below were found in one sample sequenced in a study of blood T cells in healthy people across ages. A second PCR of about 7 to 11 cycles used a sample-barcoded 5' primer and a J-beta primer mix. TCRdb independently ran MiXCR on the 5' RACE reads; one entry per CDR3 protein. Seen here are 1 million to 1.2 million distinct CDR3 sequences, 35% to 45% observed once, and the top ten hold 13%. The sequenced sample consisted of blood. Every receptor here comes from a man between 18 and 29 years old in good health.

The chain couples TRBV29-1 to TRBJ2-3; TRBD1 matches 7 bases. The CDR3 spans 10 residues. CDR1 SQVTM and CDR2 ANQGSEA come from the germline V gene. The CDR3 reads CRTGSDTQYF. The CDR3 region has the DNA TGCAGGACAGGGTCAGATACGCAGTATTTT.

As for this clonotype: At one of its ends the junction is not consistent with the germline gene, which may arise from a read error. CDR3 protein: CVSSYSSRPRSWSTDTQYF. In DNA, the CDR3 is TGTGTCAGCAGTTACTCGAGTCGCCCCAGGAGTTGGAGCACAGATACGCAGTATTTT. The gene calls are TRBV6-5 and TRBJ2-3; the D is unclear. Germline V gene data show CDR1 as MNHEY and CDR2 as SVGAGI. The CDR3 runs 19 residues.

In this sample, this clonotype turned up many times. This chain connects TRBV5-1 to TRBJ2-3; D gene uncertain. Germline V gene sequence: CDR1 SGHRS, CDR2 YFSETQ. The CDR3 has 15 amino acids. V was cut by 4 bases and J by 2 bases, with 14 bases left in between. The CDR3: CASSDKTGSTDTQYF. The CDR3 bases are TGCGCCAGCAGCGATAAGACCGGTTCCACAGATACGCAGTATTTT.

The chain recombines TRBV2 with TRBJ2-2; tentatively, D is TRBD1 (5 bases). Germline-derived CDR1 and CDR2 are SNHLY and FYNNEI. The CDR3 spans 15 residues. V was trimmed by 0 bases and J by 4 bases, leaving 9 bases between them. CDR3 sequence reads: CASSEAQTVTGELFF. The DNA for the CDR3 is TGTGCCAGCAGTGAAGCCCAGACAGTCACCGGGGAGCTGTTTTTT.

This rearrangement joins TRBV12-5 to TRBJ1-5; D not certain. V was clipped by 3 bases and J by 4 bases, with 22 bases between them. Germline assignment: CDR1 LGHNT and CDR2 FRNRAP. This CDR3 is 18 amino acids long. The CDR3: CASGFRNSQRWPNQPQHF. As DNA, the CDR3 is TGTGCTAGTGGTTTTCGTAACAGCCAGCGTTGGCCGAATCAGCCCCAGCATTTT. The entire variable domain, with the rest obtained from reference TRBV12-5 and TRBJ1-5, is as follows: DARVTQTPRHKVTEMGQEVTMRCQPILGHNTVFWYRQTMMQGLELLAYFRNRAPLDDSGMPKDRFSAEMPDATLATLKIQPSEPRDSAVYFCASGFRNSQRWPNQPQHFGDGTRLSIL.

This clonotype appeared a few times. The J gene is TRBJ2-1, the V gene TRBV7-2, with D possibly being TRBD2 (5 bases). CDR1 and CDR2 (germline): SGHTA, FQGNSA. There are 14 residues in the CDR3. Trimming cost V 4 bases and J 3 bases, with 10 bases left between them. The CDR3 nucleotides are TGTGCCAGCAGCTATCCGGGGTACTACAATGAGCAGTTCTTC. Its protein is CASSYPGYYNEQFF.

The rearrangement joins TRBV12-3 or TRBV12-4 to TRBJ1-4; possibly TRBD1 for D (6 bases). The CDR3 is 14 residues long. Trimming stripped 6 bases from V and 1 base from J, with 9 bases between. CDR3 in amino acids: CASRFRGTNEKLFF. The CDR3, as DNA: TGTGCCAGCAGGTTCAGGGGAACTAATGAAAAACTGTTTTTT.